Sequencing of this TCR beta chain was carried out in a study of OX40 agonist ivuxolimab in advanced cancers. Regarding the research as a whole: Ivuxolimab was a fully human IgG2 agonistic monoclonal antibody targeting the costimulatory receptor OX40 (CD134). Intravenous ivuxolimab was administered to patients every 2 weeks at six dose levels: 0.01, 0.1, 0.3, 1.5, 3 and 10 mg/kg. Of the approximately 50 dose-escalation patients, hepatocellular carcinoma was present in some 19, melanoma in around 15, renal cell carcinoma in 9 and head and neck cancer in 9. A male proportion of 70% to 90% and a mean age of about 60 years, ranging from about 23 to 90, were recorded for the dose-escalation cohort. Patients were allowed to have had prior anti-PD-1, anti-PD-L1 or anti-CTLA-4 therapy, and more than 35% of the dose-escalation patients had been treated with checkpoint inhibitors. Partial responses were achieved by three dose-escalation patients, of whom one had hepatocellular carcinoma and two had cutaneous melanoma. The point of sequencing TCRbeta in the periphery was to test whether ivuxolimab changed TCR sequence diversity and drove clonal T-cell expansion. The paper describes the monotherapy dose-escalation part (N = 52 patients) of the phase I trial of ivuxolimab. Beyond this particular receptor, the publication reports: Which antigens the clonally expanded peripheral T cells were specific for was not determined. Low levels of normalized T-cell clonal expansion were also seen in some patients who did not respond. At doses of 0.1 to 3.0 mg/kg, clonal expansion of both CD4+ and CD8+ T cells in blood was seen between baseline and week 6. On average, CD8+ T cells showed more expanded clones than CD4+ T cells after ivuxolimab. In partial responders in the 0.1-3.0 mg/kg groups, normalized peripheral clonal expansion was found to be among the lowest, especially among CD8+ T cells.

For this clone: What antigen it recognizes has not been identified. No base quality information exists; no much larger clone differs at one position.

V and J lose 4 bases and 4 bases, and a span of 10 bases separates them. The germline V gene (reference sequence) provides CDR1 GTSNPN and CDR2 SVGIG. Its CDR3 holds 12 amino acids, cysteine through phenylalanine. This entry keeps only the CDR3 DNA: 36 bases, framed from base 1. To sequence the TCRbeta CDR3 region, genomic DNA was isolated from the sorted cells. The immunoSEQ Assay was used to sequence the TCRbeta CDR3 regions. What TCRdb holds here is the immuneACCESS table cut down to in-frame rearrangements. Part of the clones is not present; checked against another copy, under half of the missing clones reflect an unresolved V gene, and the others are unexplained. This sample holds roughly 75,000 clones; roughly nine tenths were observed only once. The top ten constitute approximately 12% of the sample. Patients with autoimmune disease history or receiving systemic immunosuppression were excluded from the trial. Peripheral blood for TCR sequencing was collected from all dose cohorts at baseline, on cycle 4 day 1, and on cycle 7 day 1. The samples were drawn from a first-in-human, open-label, multicenter phase I dose-escalation trial of ivuxolimab. Adults with locally advanced or metastatic head and neck squamous cell, hepatocellular, melanoma or renal cell carcinoma were enrolled in the trial. Before TCR sequencing, CD4+ T cells and CD8+ T cells were sorted from peripheral blood as separate populations.

The rearranged chain carries TRBV30 and TRBJ1-2; TRBD1 is a possible D gene, resting on 5 matching bases. The sample consisted of CD4+ or CD8+ T cells sorted from blood, taken in a trial of the OX40 agonist ivuxolimab. This clonotype originated in an adult with an advanced solid tumor such as melanoma, head and neck, liver or kidney cancer. CDR3 loop: CAWMDISYGYTF. In nucleotide form, the sequence is TGTGCCTGGATGGACATTAGCTATGGCTACACCTTC. The variable domain in full, with residues beyond the CDR3 obtained from the reference TRBV30 and TRBJ1-2 genes, is SQTIHQWPATLVQPVGSPLSLECTVEGTSNPNLYWYRQAAGRGLQLLFYSVGIGQISSEVPQNLSASRPQDRQFILSSKKLLLSDSGFYLCAWMDISYGYTFGSGTRLTVV.